The table lists the clone carrying this T cell receptor (beta chain) with many counts. What it recognizes is unknown. The sample belongs to a study of T-cell reconstitution after alpha-beta-depleted transplantation in children. Findings of the study overall: Two months or so post-transplant, alpha-beta T cells reportedly derived from several hundred expanded graft clones. T-cell numbers and diversity one year post-transplant derived largely from freshly generated T cells. From surviving recipient T cells and thymic progenitors came the high day-60 TCRbeta diversity observed in some patients.

Preparation of the TCRbeta library was carried out with unique molecular identifiers. Each CDR3 protein is one row after TCRdb ran MiXCR on the PCR reads. The data hold about 440,000 distinct CDR3 sequences, with approximately 41% observed a single time. The CDR3 length is 14 residues. The trim removed 6 bases at V and 8 bases at J, leaving 7 bases unmatched. The receptor's source is a girl aged 2 to 9 with aplastic anemia, due to receive a stem cell transplant. This chain links TRBV12-3 or TRBV12-4 with TRBJ1-4, with 9 bases that match TRBD1. The material sequenced was PBMCs, taken before TCRalphabeta/CD19-depleted stem cell transplant. The CDR3 loop reads CASSPGQGLEKLFF. The CDR3 DNA sequence: TGTGCCAGCAGCCCCGGACAGGGGTTGGAAAAACTGTTTTTT.